The TCR beta chain under discussion was sequenced for a study of T cells in Graves' hyperthyroidism and ophthalmopathy. Overall study findings and caveats: Ophthalmopathy was told apart from stable hyperthyroidism by a 13 V-J model.

It was RNA transcripts that yielded the amplified TCR beta CDR3 regions. The primer set for the first-round RT-PCR of the TCR CDR3 was HTBI. TCRdb itself ran the multiplex PCR reads through MiXCR, one entry per CDR3 protein. The sample gives nearly 250,000 distinct CDR3 sequences, around 24% of which show up once; 35% is in the top ten. Concerning this clonotype: The antigen remains undetermined.

The CDR3 has 16 residues. The V gene end was trimmed by 0 bases and the J gene end by 1 base; junction bases not matched to a gene: 0. Germline V lookup: CDR1 MNHEY, CDR2 SVGAGI. The chain combines TRBV6-5 with TRBJ2-6, with TRBD1 matching 7 bases. This receptor was identified in a woman aged 35 to 49 with Graves' ophthalmopathy. Specimen: blood. The CDR3 coding sequence is TGTGCCAGCAGTTACTCGACAGGGTCTGGGGCCAACGTCCTGACTTTC. This encodes CASSYSTGSGANVLTF.